One and the same sample provided the 6 T cell receptor beta chains below, sequenced in a study of T-cell reconstitution after alpha-beta-depleted transplantation in children. Preparing the TCRbeta library involved the use of unique molecular identifiers. From the PCR reads, TCRdb called clonotypes with MiXCR, one entry per CDR3 protein. The sample records about 460,000 distinct CDR3 sequences, around 12% being singletons. Source: PBMCs from the stem cell graft donor, taken from the stem cell graft. The receptors shown here come from a human donor who donated a stem cell graft to a child with combined immunodeficiency.

This clonotype was recorded a few times. V gene TRBV5-6 combines with J gene TRBJ2-5; D unclear. CDR3 size: 11 residues. The V end lost 9 bases, the J end lost 5 bases, and 11 bases lay between the germline ends. CDR1 and CDR2 from the germline V gene are SGHDT and YYEEEE. CDR3 sequence (DNA): TGTGCCATCAAAAGACGGGAGACCCAGTACTTC. It translates to CAIKRRETQYF.

This chain joins TRBV12-3 or TRBV12-4 and TRBJ2-7, with 8 bases lining up with TRBD1. The trim removed 8 bases at V and 6 bases at J, leaving 9 bases unmatched. The CDR3 runs to 13 residues. CDR3 DNA sequence: TGTGCCAGCGGAGGACAGGGTGTTGGCGAGCAGTACTTC. It encodes CASGGQGVGEQYF.

This clonotype was counted only a few times. This sequence joins TRBV5-1 and TRBJ2-7, with D perhaps TRBD1 (7 bases). V lost 1 base to trimming and J lost 6 bases, with 20 bases between them. Germline V gene sequence: CDR1 SGHRS, CDR2 YFSETQ. The CDR3 covers 16 residues. The DNA of the CDR3 is TGCGCCAGCAGCTTGCAGGCAGGGGGGTCCTATGGCGAGCAGTACTTC. Its protein is CASSLQAGGSYGEQYF.

This clonotype came up many times. This chain uses TRBV29-1 with TRBJ2-7, with D maybe TRBD2 (5 bases). Between the trimmed V and J ends, which lost 6 bases and 0 bases, there was a span of 15 bases. The CDR3 is 14 amino acids. Germline-derived CDR1 and CDR2 are SQVTM and ANQGSEA. This CDR3 is CSVGGATSSYEQYF. CDR3 bases: TGCAGCGTCGGAGGAGCTACTAGCTCCTACGAGCAGTACTTC.

This clonotype came up a few times. The V call is TRBV20-1, the J call TRBJ2-7; 11 positions agree with TRBD2. V shed 5 bases, J shed 3 bases, and the junction held 9 bases outside the gene matches. The germline V gene encodes CDR1 DFQATT and CDR2 SNEGSKA (reference sequence). CDR3 size: 15 residues. CDR3: CSAPNLAGGRYEQYF. CDR3 sequence (DNA): TGCAGTGCTCCAAACCTAGCGGGAGGTCGCTACGAGCAGTACTTC.

This clonotype showed up many times. The chain couples TRBV27 to TRBJ2-3; D gene uncertain. The CDR3 has 12 amino acids. Germline V gene lookup returns CDR1 MNHEY and CDR2 SMNVEV (reference sequence). V was cut by 2 bases and J by 6 bases, with 6 bases left in between. The CDR3 DNA sequence: TGTGCCAGCAGTTTAATTGGGGATACGCAGTATTTT. Its translation is CASSLIGDTQYF.